This T cell receptor (beta chain) was recovered during a study of blood T cell repertoires in COVID-19. Study-level background: Samples came from the United States, Italy and Spain, spanning acute and convalescent COVID-19. PBMCs, B-cell-depleted T cells, or T cells were the source of the cDNA or gDNA that made up the material.

V was cut by 5 bases and J by 7 bases, with 17 bases left in between. The CDR3 length is 14 residues. CDR1 and CDR2 (germline): SEHNR, FQNEAQ (reference sequence). In the original processing: Estimates of nucleated cell counts were drawn from the amplification of reference gene primers. TCRdb keeps only in-frame clones here, not all; method: immunoSEQ multiplex PCR. D and trimming were read from the DNA, whereas the V and J calls and clone size are those reported in that table. Of more than 55,000 clones in the sample, approximately 88% were seen once. Sequenced sample: peripheral blood. The clonotype originates from a woman aged 70-85 years with acute or convalescent COVID-19. The chain joins TRBV7-9 to TRBJ1-1, with D unclear. In DNA form, the CDR3 reads TGTGCCAGCAGCCCCCCCCTTGGACGGGATGAAGCTTTCTTT. Amino acid sequence: CASSPPLGRDEAFF.